This T cell receptor beta chain was captured by sequencing in a study of OX40 agonist ivuxolimab in advanced cancers. Study in general: The study reported partial responses in three patients: one hepatocellular carcinoma, two cutaneous melanoma.

Sequencing used immunoSEQ multiplex PCR; TCRdb keeps in-frame clones, though not all of them. The repertoire holds roughly 79,000 clones, with around 90% as singletons. Samples were taken at baseline and on day 1 of cycles 4 and 7. The clonotype comes from an adult with an advanced solid tumor such as melanoma, head and neck, liver or kidney cancer. The sequenced sample was CD4+ or CD8+ T cells sorted from blood, obtained in a trial of the OX40 agonist ivuxolimab.

DNA of the CDR3: TGTGCCAGCAGTGCTTTTCAGCCCCAGCATTTT. This translates into CASSAFQPQHF. The chain employs TRBV6-5 and TRBJ1-5; no firm D call. CDR3 length: 11 residues. Trimming shortened V by 5 bases and J by 6 bases, and 5 bases separated the two germline ends. Germline assignment: CDR1 MNHEY and CDR2 SVGAGI.